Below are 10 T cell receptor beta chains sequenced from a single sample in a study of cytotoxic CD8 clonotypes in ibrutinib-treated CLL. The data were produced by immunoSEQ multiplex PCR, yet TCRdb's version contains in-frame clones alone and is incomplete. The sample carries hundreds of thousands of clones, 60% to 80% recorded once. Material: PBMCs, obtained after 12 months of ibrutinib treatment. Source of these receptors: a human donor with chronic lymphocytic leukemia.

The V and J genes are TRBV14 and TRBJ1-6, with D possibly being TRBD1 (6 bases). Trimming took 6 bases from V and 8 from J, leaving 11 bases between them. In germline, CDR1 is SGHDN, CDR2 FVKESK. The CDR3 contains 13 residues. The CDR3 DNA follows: TGTGCCAGCAGAAACAACAGGGATTCACCCCTCCACTTT. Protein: CASRNNRDSPLHF.

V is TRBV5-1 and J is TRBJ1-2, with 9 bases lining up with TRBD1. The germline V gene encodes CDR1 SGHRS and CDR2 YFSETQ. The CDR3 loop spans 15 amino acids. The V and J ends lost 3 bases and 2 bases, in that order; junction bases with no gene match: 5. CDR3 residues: CASSSTGGVNYGYTF. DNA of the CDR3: TGCGCCAGCAGCTCTACAGGGGGCGTCAACTATGGCTACACCTTC.

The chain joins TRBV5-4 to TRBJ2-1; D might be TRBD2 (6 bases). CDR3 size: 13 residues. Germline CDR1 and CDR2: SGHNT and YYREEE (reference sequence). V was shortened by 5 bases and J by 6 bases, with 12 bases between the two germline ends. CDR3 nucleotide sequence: TGTGCCAGCAGTACGGCCGGGGGCAATGAGCAGTTCTTC. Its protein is CASSTAGGNEQFF.

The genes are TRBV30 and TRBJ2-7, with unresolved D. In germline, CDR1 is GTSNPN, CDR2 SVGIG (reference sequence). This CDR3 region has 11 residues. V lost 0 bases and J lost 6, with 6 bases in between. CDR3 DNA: TGTGCCTGGAGTGTATACCGCGAGCAGTACTTC. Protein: CAWSVYREQYF.

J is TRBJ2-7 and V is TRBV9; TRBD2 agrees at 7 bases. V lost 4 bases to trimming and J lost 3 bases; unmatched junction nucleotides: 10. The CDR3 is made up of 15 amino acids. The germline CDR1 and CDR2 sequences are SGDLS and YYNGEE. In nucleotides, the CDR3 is TGTGCCAGCAGCCCTACTAGCGCGACATTCTACGAGCAGTACTTC. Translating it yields CASSPTSATFYEQYF. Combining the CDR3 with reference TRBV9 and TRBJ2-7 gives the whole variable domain DSGVTQTPKHLITATGQRVTLRCSPRSGDLSVYWYQQSLDQGLQFLIQYYNGEERAKGNILERFSAQQFPDLHSELNLSSLELGDSALYFCASSPTSATFYEQYFGPGTRLTVT.

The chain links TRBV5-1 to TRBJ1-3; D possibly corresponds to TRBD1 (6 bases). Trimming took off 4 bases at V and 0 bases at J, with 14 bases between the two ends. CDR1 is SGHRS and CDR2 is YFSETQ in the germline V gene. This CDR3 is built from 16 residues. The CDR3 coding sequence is TGCGCCAGCAGCCCAGACAGGCCTAACTCTGGAAACACCATATATTTT. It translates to CASSPDRPNSGNTIYF. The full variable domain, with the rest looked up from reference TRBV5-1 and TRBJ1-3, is KAGVTQTPRYLIKTRGQQVTLSCSPISGHRSVSWYQQTPGQGLQFLFEYFSETQRNKGNFPGRFSGRQFSNSRSEMNVSTLELGDSALYLCASSPDRPNSGNTIYFGEGSWLTVV.

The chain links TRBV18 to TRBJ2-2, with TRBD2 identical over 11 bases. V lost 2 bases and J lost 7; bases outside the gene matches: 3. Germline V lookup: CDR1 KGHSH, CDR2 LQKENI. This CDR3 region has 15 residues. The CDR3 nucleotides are TGTGCCAGCTCACCAACTAGCGGGAGTTTCGGGGAGCTGTTTTTT. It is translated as CASSPTSGSFGELFF.

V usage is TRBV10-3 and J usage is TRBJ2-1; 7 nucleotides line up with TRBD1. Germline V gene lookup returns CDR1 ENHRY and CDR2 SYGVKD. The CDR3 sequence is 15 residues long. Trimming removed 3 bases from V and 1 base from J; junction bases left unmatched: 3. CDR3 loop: CAISDSRGSYNEQFF. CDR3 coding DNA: TGTGCCATCAGTGACTCCAGGGGGTCCTACAATGAGCAGTTCTTC.

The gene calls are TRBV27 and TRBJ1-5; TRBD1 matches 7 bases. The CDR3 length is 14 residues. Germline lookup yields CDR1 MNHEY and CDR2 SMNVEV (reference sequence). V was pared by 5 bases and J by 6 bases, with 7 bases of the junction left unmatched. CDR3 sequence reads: CASSRRQGGQPQHF. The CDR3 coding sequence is TGTGCCAGCAGTCGCCGACAGGGAGGTCAGCCCCAGCATTTT.

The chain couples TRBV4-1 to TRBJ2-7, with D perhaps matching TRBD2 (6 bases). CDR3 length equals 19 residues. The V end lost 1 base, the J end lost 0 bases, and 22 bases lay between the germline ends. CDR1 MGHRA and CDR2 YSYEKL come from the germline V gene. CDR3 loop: CASSQVGFPGTLSSYEQYF. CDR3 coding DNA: TGCGCCAGCAGCCAAGTCGGGTTTCCCGGGACTCTGAGCTCCTACGAGCAGTACTTC.